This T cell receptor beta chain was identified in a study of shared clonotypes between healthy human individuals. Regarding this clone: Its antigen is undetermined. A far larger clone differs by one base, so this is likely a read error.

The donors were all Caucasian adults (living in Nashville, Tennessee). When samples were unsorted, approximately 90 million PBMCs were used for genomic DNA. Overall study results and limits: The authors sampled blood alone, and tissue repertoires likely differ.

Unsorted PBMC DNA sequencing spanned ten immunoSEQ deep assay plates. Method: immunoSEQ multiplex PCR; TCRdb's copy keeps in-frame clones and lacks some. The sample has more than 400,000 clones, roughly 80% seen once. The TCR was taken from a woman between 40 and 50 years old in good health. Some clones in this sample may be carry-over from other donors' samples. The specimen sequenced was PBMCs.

The CDR3 region is CASSHGTSGSYERYF. The DNA for the CDR3 is TGTGCCAGCAGCCACGGGACTAGCGGGAGCTACGAGCGGTACTTC. The rearrangement uses TRBV4-2 and TRBJ2-7, with 14 bases fitting TRBD2. Germline-derived CDR1 and CDR2 are LGHNA and YNFKEQ. The CDR3 has 15 residues.